The 25 T cell receptor beta chains in this list originate from one sample, sequenced in a study of OX40 agonist ivuxolimab in advanced cancers. The library was prepared using the immunoSEQ multiplex PCR assay. TCRdb obtained this table from immuneACCESS and retained in-frame rearrangements with V and J assigned. These tables miss some clones; where compared with another copy, unresolved V genes account for less than half of the shortfall, and the remainder is unexplained. Within this sample are tens of thousands of clones, with roughly nine tenths of them counted one time only. 11% to 15% of the sample lies in the top ten. Sequenced material: CD4+ or CD8+ T cells sorted from blood, taken in a trial of the OX40 agonist ivuxolimab. All receptors come from an adult with an advanced solid tumor such as melanoma, head and neck, liver or kidney cancer.

This clone was counted a single time. This chain links TRBV21-1 with TRBJ2-3. TRBV21-1 is flagged as a pseudogene. The length of the CDR3 is 14 residues. The CDR3 DNA sequence: TGTGCCAGCCTCCCGAAGAGGGGCCCAGATACGCAGTATTTT. This translates into CASLPKRGPDTQYF.

This chain uses TRBV5-6 with TRBJ2-7; D gene unclear. This CDR3 is 11 amino acids long. V was pared by 4 bases and J by 7 bases, with 9 bases between. CDR1 is SGHDT and CDR2 is YYEEEE in the germline V gene. The CDR3 reads CASSHGREQYF. The DNA for the CDR3 is TGTGCCAGCAGCCATGGACGGGAGCAGTACTTC.

The chain has TRBV7-3 and TRBJ2-3; perhaps TRBD2 as D (5 bases). The CDR3 has 17 residues. Germline CDR1 and CDR2: SGHTA and FQGTGA. V was shortened by 5 bases and J by 0 bases, with 18 bases between the two germline ends. The CDR3 region has the DNA TGTGCCAGCAGCCCCGATCGGGGTCTTTTAAGCACAGATACGCAGTATTTT. It specifies CASSPDRGLLSTDTQYF.

J is TRBJ2-3 and V is TRBV29-1, with 13 positions matching TRBD2. Germline V CDR1 and CDR2: SQVTM, ANQGSEA. V was clipped by 7 bases and J by 3 bases; unmatched bases: 7. The CDR3 sequence is 15 residues long. CDR3 residues: CSGTGLAGLTDTQYF. The CDR3 DNA reads as TGCAGCGGCACGGGACTAGCGGGACTTACAGATACGCAGTATTTT.

The J gene is TRBJ2-7, the V gene TRBV4-1; 8 bases match TRBD2. The CDR3 sequence is 14 residues long. CDR1 and CDR2 from the germline V gene are MGHRA and YSYEKL. Germline trimming cut 4 bases from V and 3 bases from J; bases unmatched to any gene: 5. Here the CDR3 DNA reads TGCGCCAGCAGCCTCAGCGGGGGCGACTACGAGCAGTACTTC. It yields the protein CASSLSGGDYEQYF.

The CDR3 spells CASSVGRLGNTEAFF. CDR3 in DNA: TGTGCCAGCAGCGTAGGCCGCTTGGGAAACACTGAAGCTTTCTTT. This chain links TRBV9 with TRBJ1-1; D gene ambiguous. Germline values: CDR1 SGDLS, CDR2 YYNGEE. The CDR3 sequence is 15 residues long. V lost 0 bases to trimming and J lost 2 bases, with 11 bases between them.

The chain has TRBV4-1 and TRBJ2-4; no clear D gene. Deletions cut 4 bases from V and 7 bases from J, with 11 bases between. This CDR3 has 13 amino acids. Germline CDR1 and CDR2: MGHRA and YSYEKL. The CDR3, as DNA: TGCGCCAGCAGCCGGGCCGGAGAGAACATTCAGTACTTC. This sequence encodes CASSRAGENIQYF.

The chain combines TRBV27 with TRBJ2-7; D ambiguous. Germline CDR1 is MNHEY and CDR2 is SMNVEV (reference sequence). The CDR3 loop spans 13 amino acids. The V and J ends lost 0 bases and 3 bases respectively, with 6 bases between them. The CDR3 region has the DNA TGTGCCAGCAGTTTATCGGCATACTACGAGCAGTACTTC. Amino acids: CASSLSAYYEQYF.

This chain connects TRBV4-2 to TRBJ2-2; 7 bases fit TRBD2. The CDR3 contains 14 residues. Germline V CDR1 and CDR2: LGHNA, YNFKEQ. The ends lost 4 bases at V and 7 bases at J; junction bases unmatched: 6. This CDR3 is CASSLGLEGGELFF. The CDR3 DNA is TGTGCCAGCAGCCTCGGACTAGAGGGCGGGGAGCTGTTTTTT.

The gene calls are TRBV6-6 and TRBJ2-3, with 10 bases identical to TRBD2. The CDR3 has 15 residues. V dropped 4 bases and J dropped 2; count of bases not matched to a gene: 3. CDR1 and CDR2 from the germline V gene are MNHNY and SVGAGI (reference sequence). The CDR3 region is CASSLLAGNTDTQYF. CDR3 coding DNA: TGTGCCAGCAGTTTACTAGCGGGGAACACAGATACGCAGTATTTT.

This rearrangement joins TRBV29-1 to TRBJ2-7; 11 nucleotides agree with TRBD1. Unmatched junction bases numbered 7, after V lost 4 bases and J lost 2 bases. Per the germline V gene, CDR1 is SQVTM and CDR2 is ANQGSEA. This CDR3 contains 15 residues. DNA of the CDR3: TGCAGCGTTGTGTCCCGGGACAGGGGGGCCTACGAGCAGTACTTC. This gives the protein CSVVSRDRGAYEQYF.

V and J are TRBV18 and TRBJ1-1; TRBD1 matches at 9 bases. V gave up 3 bases and J gave up 4 bases; unmatched junction bases: 6. CDR3 size: 15 residues. Germline V gives CDR1 KGHSH, CDR2 LQKENI. CDR3 in DNA: TGTGCCAGCTCACCGACAGGGGGGATTGGCACTGAAGCTTTCTTT. This translates into CASSPTGGIGTEAFF.

The genes are TRBV4-1 and TRBJ2-7, with a possible D match to TRBD1 (6 bases). The CDR3 is made up of 12 amino acids. Trimming took off 5 bases at V and 4 bases at J, with 9 bases between the two ends. Looked up from germline, CDR1 is MGHRA and CDR2 is YSYEKL. CDR3: CASSETGYEQYF. The CDR3 DNA sequence: TGCGCCAGCAGCGAAACAGGGTACGAGCAGTACTTC.

J is TRBJ2-7 and V is TRBV2; 8 positions match TRBD2. Unmatched junction bases numbered 1, after V lost 6 bases and J lost 3 bases. The CDR3 is 12 residues long. Per germline, CDR1 SNHLY and CDR2 FYNNEI. CDR3: CASSGGDYEQYF. The CDR3, as DNA: TGTGCCAGCAGCGGGGGGGACTACGAGCAGTACTTC.

The table lists this clone with a count of one. The gene calls are TRBV27 and TRBJ1-5, with unresolved D. With 3 bases removed from V and 1 base from J, the gap between germline ends came to 4 bases. This CDR3 region has 13 residues. Looked up from germline, CDR1 is MNHEY and CDR2 is SMNVEV (reference sequence). The CDR3 loop reads CASSLRSNQPQHF. DNA for the CDR3: TGTGCCAGCAGTTTGAGAAGCAATCAGCCCCAGCATTTT.

The chain links TRBV5-6 to TRBJ2-1, with 8 bases lining up with TRBD2. CDR3 length: 14 amino acids. From germline, CDR1 is SGHDT and CDR2 YYEEEE. V dropped 2 bases and J dropped 8; count of bases not matched to a gene: 6. CDR3 loop: CASSLAGAPDEQFF. The CDR3 nucleotides read TGTGCCAGCAGCTTAGCGGGGGCCCCCGATGAGCAGTTCTTC.

The chain is built from TRBV30 and TRBJ2-2; D not resolved. The CDR3 spans 11 residues. The V end lost 3 bases, the J end lost 6 bases, and 5 bases lay between the germline ends. In germline, CDR1 is GTSNPN, CDR2 SVGIG (reference sequence). This CDR3 is CAWSGPGELFF. The CDR3 coding sequence is TGTGCCTGGAGCGGGCCCGGGGAGCTGTTTTTT.

This chain connects TRBV11-1 to TRBJ2-7; 8 nucleotides match TRBD1. The V segment lost 3 bases and the J segment 4 bases; nucleotides outside the gene matches: 5. The CDR3 has 14 amino acids. Germline CDR1 SGHAT, CDR2 FQDESV (reference sequence). The CDR3 protein is CASSLTGAGYEQYF. In DNA, the CDR3 is TGTGCCAGCAGCTTGACAGGGGCGGGTTACGAGCAGTACTTC.

This chain joins TRBV4-1 and TRBJ2-7; 8 bases align to TRBD1. The length of the CDR3 is 13 residues. The germline V gene has CDR1 MGHRA and CDR2 YSYEKL. J gave up 4 bases and V 4 bases, and 3 bases lay outside the gene matches. CDR3 loop: CASSPGQAYEQYF. Here the CDR3 DNA reads TGCGCCAGCAGCCCGGGACAGGCGTACGAGCAGTACTTC.

This rearrangement joins TRBV9 to TRBJ2-7, with TRBD1 matching 8 bases. J gave up 5 bases and V 4 bases, and 11 bases lay outside the gene matches. Germline CDR1 reads SGDLS; CDR2 reads YYNGEE. This CDR3 comprises 15 residues. The CDR3 here is CASSPRDRLIDEQYF. CDR3 nucleotides: TGTGCCAGCAGCCCCCGGGACAGGTTGATAGACGAGCAGTACTTC.

The chain has TRBV5-1 and TRBJ2-1; D is ambiguous. V dropped 0 bases and J dropped 2 bases, with 12 bases sitting between them. The CDR3 contains 16 residues. Germline lookup yields CDR1 SGHRS and CDR2 YFSETQ. In DNA form, the CDR3 reads TGCGCCAGCAGCTTGGCTGAGAGCTCCCCCTACAATGAGCAGTTCTTC. This codes for CASSLAESSPYNEQFF.

This chain joins TRBV19 and TRBJ1-1; D possibly corresponds to TRBD1 (5 bases). Germline loops: CDR1 LNHDA, CDR2 SQIVND (reference sequence). V shed 5 bases and J shed 3 bases, with 16 bases lying between them. This CDR3 region has 15 residues. The chain's CDR3 is CASSPGLGPDTEAFF. CDR3 nucleotide sequence: TGTGCCAGTAGTCCGGGACTTGGCCCGGACACTGAAGCTTTCTTT.

This sequence joins TRBV4-2 and TRBJ2-5, with D perhaps TRBD1 or TRBD2 (6 bases each). The CDR3 is made up of 17 amino acids. V lost 0 bases to trimming and J lost 4 bases, with 18 bases between them. CDR1 and CDR2 (germline): LGHNA, YNFKEQ. The CDR3 coding sequence is TGTGCCAGCAGCCAAGATGGGGGGCCCGGCCTGGGAGAGACCCAGTACTTC. It codes for CASSQDGGPGLGETQYF.

The chain carries TRBV5-4 and TRBJ2-3, with D perhaps TRBD2 (6 bases). Germline V CDR1 and CDR2: SGHNT, YYREEE (reference sequence). The CDR3 has 17 amino acids. V was shortened by 4 bases and J by 0 bases, with 18 bases between the two germline ends. The CDR3 nucleotides read TGTGCCAGCAGCCTCACCCCGGGACTCACTAGCACAGATACGCAGTATTTT. It translates to CASSLTPGLTSTDTQYF.

The CDR3 DNA follows: TGCGCCAGCAGCTTGGCAGCGGGGGCAGATACGCAGTATTTT. Protein sequence: CASSLAAGADTQYF. This chain uses TRBV5-1 with TRBJ2-3; 8 bases line up with TRBD2. CDR3 length: 14 residues. Germline loops: CDR1 SGHRS, CDR2 YFSETQ. Losses at the gene ends were 0 bases for V and 4 bases for J; bases not matched to a gene: 1.